This record looks at one TCR beta chain sequence and its context. Its antigen is not identified. This specimen comes from a study of cytomegalovirus exposure and HLA in healthy donors. Study-wide results and caveats: For TCR beta chains, V- and J-gene trimming was later linked to a missense DCLRE1C variant. The productive fraction for most TCR beta V segments was about 87% or about 30% in an earlier analysis.

The PCR made use of 60 Vbeta and 13 Jbeta primers. Profiling relied on immunoSEQ multiplex PCR, and the TCRdb table lists in-frame clones only, not all of them. This sample yields roughly 100,000 clones, of which around 78% are seen a single time; approximately 5.1% belongs to the top ten. The source material was PBMCs. The origin of this receptor is a male donor in good health and CMV-seronegative.

CDR3 in DNA: TGTGCCAGCAGCTTAGAAGATTTGGCAGGGGACCAGCCCCAGCATTTT. Translation gives CASSLEDLAGDQPQHF. V gene TRBV7-9 combines with J gene TRBJ1-5; a possible D gene is TRBD1 (6 bases). The germline CDR1 and CDR2 sequences are SEHNR and FQNEAQ (reference sequence). V dropped 1 base and J dropped 7 bases, with 17 bases sitting between them. The CDR3 is 16 residues long.